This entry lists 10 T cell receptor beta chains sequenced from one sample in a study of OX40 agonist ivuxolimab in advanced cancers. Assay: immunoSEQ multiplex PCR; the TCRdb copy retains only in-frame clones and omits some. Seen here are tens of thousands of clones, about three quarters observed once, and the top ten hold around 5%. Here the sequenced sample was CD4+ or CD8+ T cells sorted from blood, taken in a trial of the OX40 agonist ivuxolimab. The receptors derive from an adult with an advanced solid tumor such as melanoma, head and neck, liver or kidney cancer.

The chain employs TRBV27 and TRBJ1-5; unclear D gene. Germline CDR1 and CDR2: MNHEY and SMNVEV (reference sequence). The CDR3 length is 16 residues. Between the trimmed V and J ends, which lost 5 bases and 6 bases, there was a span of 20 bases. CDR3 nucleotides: TGTGCCAGCAGTATCAAGACCCCGTTTAGAAGTCAGCCCCAGCATTTT. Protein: CASSIKTPFRSQPQHF.

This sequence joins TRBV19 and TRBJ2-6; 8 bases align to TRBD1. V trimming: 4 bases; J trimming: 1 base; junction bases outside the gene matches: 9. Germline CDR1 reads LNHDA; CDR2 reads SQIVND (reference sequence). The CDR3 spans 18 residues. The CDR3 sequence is CASSRQGNLGSGANVLTF. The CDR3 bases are TGTGCCAGTAGTAGACAGGGGAATCTTGGGTCTGGGGCCAACGTCCTGACTTTC.

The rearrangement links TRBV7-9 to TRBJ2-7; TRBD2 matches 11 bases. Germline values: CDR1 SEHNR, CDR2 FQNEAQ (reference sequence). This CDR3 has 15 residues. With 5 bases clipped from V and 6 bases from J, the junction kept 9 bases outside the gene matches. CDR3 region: CASSLILAGDSEQYF. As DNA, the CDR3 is TGTGCCAGCAGCCTTATACTAGCGGGAGATAGCGAGCAGTACTTC.

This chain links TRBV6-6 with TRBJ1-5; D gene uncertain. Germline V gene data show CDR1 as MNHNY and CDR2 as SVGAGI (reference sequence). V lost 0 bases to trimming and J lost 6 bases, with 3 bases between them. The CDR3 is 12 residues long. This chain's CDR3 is CASSYSTQPQHF. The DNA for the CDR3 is TGTGCCAGCAGTTACTCAACTCAGCCCCAGCATTTT.

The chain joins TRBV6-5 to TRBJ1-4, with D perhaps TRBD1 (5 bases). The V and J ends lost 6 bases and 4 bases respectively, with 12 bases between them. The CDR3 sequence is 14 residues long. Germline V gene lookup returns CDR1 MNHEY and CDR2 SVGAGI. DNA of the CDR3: TGTGCCAGCAGGGGGGGAGTGAATAATGAAAAACTGTTTTTT. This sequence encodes CASRGGVNNEKLFF.

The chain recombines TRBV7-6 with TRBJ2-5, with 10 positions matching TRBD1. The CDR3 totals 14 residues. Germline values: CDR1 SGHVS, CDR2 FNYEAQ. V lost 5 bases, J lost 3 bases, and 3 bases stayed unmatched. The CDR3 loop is CASSSGTGEETQYF. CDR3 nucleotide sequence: TGTGCCAGCAGCAGCGGGACAGGGGAAGAGACCCAGTACTTC. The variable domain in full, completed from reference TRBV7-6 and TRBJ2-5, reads GAGVSQSPRYKVTKRGQDVALRCDPISGHVSLYWYRQALGQGPEFLTYFNYEAQQDKSGLPNDRFSAERPEGSISTLTIQRTEQRDSAMYRCASSSGTGEETQYFGPGTRLLVL.

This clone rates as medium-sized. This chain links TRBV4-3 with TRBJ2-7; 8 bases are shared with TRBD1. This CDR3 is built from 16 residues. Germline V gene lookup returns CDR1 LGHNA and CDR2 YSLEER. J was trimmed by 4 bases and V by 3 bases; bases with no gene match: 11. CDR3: CASSHEMGTGGYEQYF. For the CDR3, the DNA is TGCGCCAGCAGCCACGAGATGGGGACAGGTGGGTACGAGCAGTACTTC.

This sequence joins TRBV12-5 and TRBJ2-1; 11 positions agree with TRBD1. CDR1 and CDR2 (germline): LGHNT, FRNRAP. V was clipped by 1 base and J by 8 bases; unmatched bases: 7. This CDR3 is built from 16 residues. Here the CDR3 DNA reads TGTGCTAGTGGTTTGGGCCGCCGGGACAGGGGGGATGAGCAGTTCTTC. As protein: CASGLGRRDRGDEQFF. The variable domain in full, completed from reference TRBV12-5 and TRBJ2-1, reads DARVTQTPRHKVTEMGQEVTMRCQPILGHNTVFWYRQTMMQGLELLAYFRNRAPLDDSGMPKDRFSAEMPDATLATLKIQPSEPRDSAVYFCASGLGRRDRGDEQFFGPGTRLTVL.

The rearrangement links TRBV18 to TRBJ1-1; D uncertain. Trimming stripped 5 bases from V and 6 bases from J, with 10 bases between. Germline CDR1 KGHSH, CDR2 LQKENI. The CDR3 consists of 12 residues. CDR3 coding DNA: TGTGCCAGCTCAGGGTCGGTCTCTGAAGCTTTCTTT. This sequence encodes CASSGSVSEAFF.

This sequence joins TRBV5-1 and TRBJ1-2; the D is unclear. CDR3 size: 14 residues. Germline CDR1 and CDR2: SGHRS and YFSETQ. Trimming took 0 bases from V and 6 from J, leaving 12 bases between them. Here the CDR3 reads CASSLDPASNGYTF. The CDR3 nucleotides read TGCGCCAGCAGCTTGGATCCAGCCTCAAATGGCTACACCTTC.